These T cell receptor beta chains were read from a single sample in a study of shared clonotypes between healthy human individuals. Produced via immunoSEQ multiplex PCR; TCRdb's table is partial and in-frame only. The repertoire has 2 million to 3 million clones, roughly 93% of them found once; the top ten carry 0.36%. The source material was naive CD4+ T cells from PBMCs. The receptors shown here come from a man aged 18 to 29 in good health. Some clones in this sample may be carry-over from other donors' samples. Both conserved end residues are part of each CDR3. A D gene is named only where the DNA matches it firmly. The size entry is marked missing in some rows and otherwise reads once, few, many or a size class.

>TRBV10-2|.|TRBJ1-1|.
TGCGCCAGCGTGGGACGGATGAACACTGAAGCTTTCTTT
CASVGRMNTEAFF
>TRBV28|.|TRBJ1-2|.
TGTGCCAGCAGCCCCGGAAGTAGGCCCGACTATGGCTACACCTTC
CASSPGSRPDYGYTF
>TRBV25-1|once|TRBJ1-2|.
TGTGCCAGCAGTGATAACAGGGTCTTAAGTGATGGCTACACCTTC
CASSDNRVLSDGYTF
>TRBV7-7|.|TRBJ2-5|TRBD1
TGTGCCAGCAGCTCGGGACAGCAGGAAGAGACCCAGTACTTC
CASSSGQQEETQYF
>TRBV30|.|TRBJ2-4|TRBD2
TGTGCCTGGAGCTCGGCAGGGACTAGTAAGAACATTCAGTACTTC
CAWSSAGTSKNIQYF
>TRBV28|.|TRBJ1-2|.
TGTGCCAGCAGTTTTGCCGGGGGCAACTATGGCTACACCTTC
CASSFAGGNYGYTF
>TRBV27|.|TRBJ2-7|TRBD1
TGTGCCAGCAGTTTCCGGGACAGGGTTAGCGAGCAGTACTTC
CASSFRDRVSEQYF
>TRBV7-9|.|TRBJ1-1|.
TGTGCCAGCAGCTTATCTGACTGGGAGAAAATCTTT
CASSLSDWEKIF
>TRBV27|.|TRBJ1-4|TRBD1
TGTGCCAGCAGTCCGACGACAGGGCCACTCAATGAAAAACTGTTTTTT
CASSPTTGPLNEKLFF
>TRBV10-3|.|TRBJ1-2|.
TGTGCCATCACCTCGGCGGGCCTTAACTATGGCTACACCTTC
CAITSAGLNYGYTF
>TRBV27|once|TRBJ1-1|.
TGTGCCGCATTTTCCCGTCCGGGTTACACTGAAGCTTTCTTT
CAAFSRPGYTEAFF
>TRBV5-1|.|TRBJ1-6|TRBD1
TGCGCCAGCAGCTGGACCCCGGGACAGGGGGCATCCTATAATTCACCCCTCCACTTT
CASSWTPGQGASYNSPLHF
>TRBV28|.|TRBJ1-2|.
TGTGCCAGCCACAACAGACAGGCCTCTTCGGGGGGCTACACCTTC
CASHNRQASSGGYTF
>TRBV15|.|TRBJ2-5|TRBD1
TGTGCCACCAGCAGATACCGGGACAGGGGGCAAGAGACCCAGTACTTC
CATSRYRDRGQETQYF
>TRBV6-6|.|TRBJ2-1|.
TGTGCCAGCAGTTACTCGAAGCTTGGCAATGAGCAGTTCTTC
CASSYSKLGNEQFF
>TRBV11-2|.|TRBJ2-7|.
TGTGCCAGCAGCTTGGCGGGACCCAACAGGGAGCAGTACTTC
CASSLAGPNREQYF
>TRBV2|.|TRBJ1-5|.
TGTGCCAGCAGTGCCGTTGGGGAGGATCAGCCCCAGCATTTT
CASSAVGEDQPQHF
>TRBV2|.|TRBJ2-2|TRBD1
TGTGCCAGCAGTGAGACCGGGACAGGGGGCGGGGAGCTGTTTTTT
CASSETGTGGGELFF
>TRBV28|.|TRBJ1-4|.
TGTGCCAGCAGTACCCCTCTAGCAACTAATGAAAAACTGTTTTTT
CASSTPLATNEKLFF
>TRBV21-1|.|TRBJ2-5|.
TGTGCCAGCAGCAAAGGGGGGCAAGAGACCCAGTACTTC
CASSKGGQETQYF
>TRBV5-4|.|TRBJ1-1|.
TGTGCCAGCAGTAAAATGGATCTGGCATACACTGAAGCTTTCTTT
CASSKMDLAYTEAFF
>TRBV7-3|.|TRBJ2-1|.
TGTGCCAGCAGCTTCAGTCGTGTGAGTTGGCAGTTCTTC
CASSFSRVSWQFF
>TRBV19|once|TRBJ2-5|TRBD2
TGTGCCAGTAGACTAGCGGGCGTAGAGACCCAGTACTTC
CASRLAGVETQYF
>TRBV4-3|.|TRBJ2-7|TRBD2
TGCGCCAGCAGCCTGGAGCTAGCGGGAGACTCCTACGAGCAGTACTTC
CASSLELAGDSYEQYF
>TRBV18|.|TRBJ1-4|TRBD1
TGTGCCAGCTCACCTACGGGGGACAGAAATGAAAAACTGTTTTTT
CASSPTGDRNEKLFF
>TRBV6-5|.|TRBJ2-7|.
TGTGCCAGCACCCGGGACATACGAACCTACGAGCAGTACTTC
CASTRDIRTYEQYF
>TRBV10-3|.|TRBJ2-7|TRBD1
TGTGCCATCAGTGAGGGGACAGGTTTAAACTACGAGCAGTACTTC
CAISEGTGLNYEQYF
>TRBV28|.|TRBJ1-4|.
TGTGCCAGCAAGGGTACAACTAATGAAAAACTGTTTTTT
CASKGTTNEKLFF
>TRBV5-6|.|TRBJ2-3|.
TGTGCCAGCACCCGACCCTGGGGGTCAGATACGCAGTATTTT
CASTRPWGSDTQYF
>TRBV19|once|TRBJ1-5|.
TGTGCCAGTAGTATTAGGGGGGATCAGCCCCAGCATTTT
CASSIRGDQPQHF
>TRBV15|.|TRBJ2-4|TRBD1
TGTGCCACCAGCAGAGGAGCAGGGGGAAGCATTCAGTACTTC
CATSRGAGGSIQYF
>TRBV29-1|.|TRBJ2-1|.
TGCAGCGTTGCACGAGGTTCATGGGCGGGGAACAATGAGCAGTTCTTC
CSVARGSWAGNNEQFF
>TRBV29-1|.|TRBJ1-4|.
TGCAGCGTTAGGGCCCTTGAAAAACTGTTTTTT
CSVRALEKLFF
>TRBV5-6|.|TRBJ2-1|.
TGTGCCAGCAGCTTACAAGGACACCTAGCGTGGAATGAGCAGTTCTTC
CASSLQGHLAWNEQFF
>TRBV30|.|TRBJ1-4|.
TGTGCCTGGAGTGTACTATCAACTAATGAAAAACTGTTTTTT
CAWSVLSTNEKLFF
>TRBV6-5|.|TRBJ2-2|TRBD2
TGTGCCAGCCGATTAGCGGGACCGAACACCGGGGAGCTGTTTTTT
CASRLAGPNTGELFF
>TRBV6-1|.|TRBJ2-5|TRBD2
TGTGCCAGCAGTGATTCCCTAGCGGGAGACCAAGAGACCCAGTACTTC
CASSDSLAGDQETQYF
>TRBV5-1|.|TRBJ2-7|TRBD1
TGCGCCAGCAGCTTAACCGGGACAGGGTTCGACGAGCAGTACTTC
CASSLTGTGFDEQYF
>TRBV18|.|TRBJ1-1|.
TGTGCCAGCTCACCACAGGGCCAGGGTGAAGCTTTCTTT
CASSPQGQGEAFF
>TRBV2|.|TRBJ2-7|.
TGTGCCAGCAGTGATTGGGTTTACGAGCAGTACTTC
CASSDWVYEQYF
>TRBV4-1|.|TRBJ2-1|TRBD2
TGCGCCAGCAGCCATCCAGCGGGAGGGTTATACAATGAGCAGTTCTTC
CASSHPAGGLYNEQFF
>TRBV7-9|.|TRBJ2-5|TRBD2
TGTGCCAGCAGCTTAGTGGGACTAGCGGGAGAGCCCCAGTACTTC
CASSLVGLAGEPQYF
>TRBV5-6|.|TRBJ2-7|.
TGTGCCAGCAGCCTGGGCCCCTCCTCCGAGCAGTACTTC
CASSLGPSSEQYF
>TRBV19|.|TRBJ2-5|.
TGTGCCAGTAGTATAGATCGTTCAACGTATGCCCAGTACTTC
CASSIDRSTYAQYF
>TRBV9|once|TRBJ1-2|.
TGTGCCAGCAGCGTAGCCGAGGGTCCGTACTATGGCTACACCTTC
CASSVAEGPYYGYTF
>TRBV7-2|.|TRBJ2-1|.
TGTGCCATCGAGGGGTACCACCATAGCTCCTACAATGAGCAGTTCTTC
CAIEGYHHSSYNEQFF
>TRBV11-1|.|TRBJ2-3|.
TGTGCCAGCGAGGGCGGTATCAGGGATACGCAGTATTTT
CASEGGIRDTQYF
>TRBV5-1|.|TRBJ2-5|TRBD2
TGCGCCAGCAGCTTGGGGGTCACCTGGCGGGAGGGCCCTGAGACCCAGTACTTC
CASSLGVTWREGPETQYF
>TRBV9|.|TRBJ1-1|.
TGTGCCAGCAGCGCGGGAGTGGGGACCACTGAAGCTTTCTTT
CASSAGVGTTEAFF